Shown below are 23 T cell receptor beta chains from a single sample sequenced in a study of blood T cell repertoires in COVID-19. The protocol was immunoSEQ multiplex PCR, while the TCRdb copy is restricted to in-frame clones and leaves out a portion. This table has hundreds of thousands of clones, approximately 86% appearing once. Sequencing input: PBMCs or T cells enriched from blood (not recorded which). The source is a woman in her 30s who had been exposed to COVID-19.

As to this clone: Other DNA variants within this sample encode the same CDR3. V usage is TRBV7-6 and J usage is TRBJ1-1, with a weak D call TRBD1 (5 bases). Germline CDR1 and CDR2: SGHVS and FNYEAQ. This CDR3 has 13 amino acids. V was pared by 4 bases and J by 3 bases, with 9 bases between. This CDR3 is CASSSQGDTEAFF. The CDR3 nucleotides read TGTGCCAGCAGCTCCCAGGGTGACACTGAAGCTTTCTTT.

V usage is TRBV9 and J usage is TRBJ1-6; D is possibly TRBD1 (6 bases). This CDR3 has 15 residues. V shed 0 bases and J shed 7 bases, with 11 bases lying between them. Germline CDR1 is SGDLS and CDR2 is YYNGEE. CDR3 sequence: CASSVGQALNSPLHF. CDR3 sequence (DNA): TGTGCCAGCAGCGTAGGACAGGCGCTGAATTCACCCCTCCACTTT.

The chain carries TRBV12-5 and TRBJ1-1; D gene ambiguous. CDR3 length equals 13 residues. Looked up from germline, CDR1 is LGHNT and CDR2 is FRNRAP. Trimming took off 7 bases at V and 1 base at J, with 10 bases between the two ends. This CDR3 is CASARHRNTEAFF. In DNA, the CDR3 is TGTGCTAGTGCCCGGCACAGGAACACTGAAGCTTTCTTT.

The chain recombines TRBV5-4 with TRBJ2-1; 12 bases map to TRBD1. The CDR3 has 16 amino acids. V dropped 0 bases and J dropped 7; count of bases not matched to a gene: 5. Germline V lookup: CDR1 SGHNT, CDR2 YYREEE (reference sequence). CDR3 in DNA: TGTGCCAGCAGCTTGGAGGGACAGGGGGCGCGAAATGAGCAGTTCTTC. Protein: CASSLEGQGARNEQFF.

The J gene is TRBJ1-4, the V gene TRBV21-1; the DNA was not used to check the table's D call, TRBD1. TRBV21-1 represents a pseudogene. This CDR3 is 16 amino acids long. The CDR3 coding sequence is TGTGCCAGCAGCAAAAGGGAGACAGGGTGGGGTGAAAAACTGTTTTTT. Amino acid sequence: CASSKRETGWGEKLFF.

The chain is built from TRBV12-3 or TRBV12-4 and TRBJ1-2, with D unclear. The length of the CDR3 is 13 residues. V was trimmed by 5 bases and J by 6 bases, leaving 13 bases between them. The CDR3 loop reads CASSPMREDGYTF. CDR3 coding DNA: TGTGCCAGCAGTCCCATGCGTGAGGATGGCTACACCTTC.

The genes are TRBV3-1 (or the pseudogene TRBV3-2) and TRBJ2-1; TRBD1 might be the D (5 bases). There are 19 residues in the CDR3. Trimming cost V 4 bases and J 0 bases, with 22 bases left between them. The germline gives CDR1 LGHDT, CDR2 YNNKEL (reference sequence). The CDR3 nucleotides read TGTGCCAGCAGCCCAGAACAGGTTATGGATATAAGCTCCTACAATGAGCAGTTCTTC. Translation: CASSPEQVMDISSYNEQFF.

The rearrangement joins TRBV27 to TRBJ2-7; perhaps TRBD2 as D (6 bases). Trimming removed 7 bases from V and 7 bases from J, with 11 bases in between. The CDR3 is made up of 11 amino acids. Germline V gene data show CDR1 as MNHEY and CDR2 as SMNVEV (reference sequence). DNA for the CDR3: TGTGCCAGCACCCAACGGGGGGAGCAGTACTTC. Protein: CASTQRGEQYF.

This chain uses TRBV28 with TRBJ1-6, with TRBD1 identical over 8 bases. The CDR3 length is 12 residues. In germline, CDR1 is MDHEN, CDR2 SYDVKM. The ends lost 4 bases at V and 13 bases at J; junction bases unmatched: 3. For the CDR3, the DNA is TGTGCCAGCAGTTCTGGACAGGGCCCCCTCCACTTT. It codes for CASSSGQGPLHF.

This chain connects TRBV30 to TRBJ1-1; 8 positions match TRBD1. V dropped 5 bases and J dropped 2; count of bases not matched to a gene: 1. The CDR3 spans 12 residues. In germline, CDR1 is GTSNPN, CDR2 SVGIG (reference sequence). The CDR3 is CAWGTGNTEAFF. As DNA, the CDR3 is TGTGCCTGGGGGACAGGTAACACTGAAGCTTTCTTT. Using reference TRBV30 and TRBJ1-1 for the parts outside the CDR3, the full variable domain is SQTIHQWPATLVQPVGSPLSLECTVEGTSNPNLYWYRQAAGRGLQLLFYSVGIGQISSEVPQNLSASRPQDRQFILSSKKLLLSDSGFYLCAWGTGNTEAFFGQGTRLTVV.

The chain is built from TRBV2 and TRBJ1-1; a weak D match, TRBD1 (5 bases). The V gene lost 3 bases and the J gene lost 1 base, with 6 bases spanning the gap. Germline values: CDR1 SNHLY, CDR2 FYNNEI. CDR3 length: 13 residues. The CDR3 nucleotides read TGTGCCAGCAGTGATCAGGGGAACACTGAAGCTTTCTTT. Protein: CASSDQGNTEAFF.

V and J are TRBV13 and TRBJ2-7; 9 bases are a match to TRBD1. Per germline, CDR1 PRHDT and CDR2 FYEKMQ (reference sequence). CDR3 length equals 15 residues. With 4 bases clipped from V and 4 bases from J, the junction kept 8 bases outside the gene matches. Here the CDR3 DNA reads TGTGCCAGCAGCTCACCACAGGGGGCAAGGTACGAGCAGTACTTC. This codes for CASSSPQGARYEQYF.

For this clone: The junction shows a germline mismatch at one end, possibly a read error. The rearrangement links TRBV2 to TRBJ2-1; 9 nucleotides agree with TRBD2. There are 15 residues in the CDR3. Germline values: CDR1 SNHLY, CDR2 FYNNEI. This chain's CDR3 is CASSGGSSGGNGGVF. In DNA, the CDR3 is TGTGCCAGCAGTGGCGGGAGTAGCGGGGGCAATGGCGGGGTCTTC.

This chain links TRBV5-1 with TRBJ2-3, with 11 bases matching TRBD2. J lost 4 bases, V lost 1 base, and 8 bases had no gene match. Germline lookup yields CDR1 SGHRS and CDR2 YFSETQ. This CDR3 contains 17 residues. The CDR3 loop is CASSLFLAGGSADTQYF. The CDR3 coding sequence is TGCGCCAGCAGCTTGTTCCTAGCGGGGGGCAGCGCAGATACGCAGTATTTT.

The chain joins TRBV5-8 to TRBJ2-3; TRBD1 matches at 10 bases. Trimming removed 1 base from V and 6 bases from J; junction bases left unmatched: 8. The CDR3 extends over 16 amino acids. Germline CDR1 and CDR2: SGHTS and YDEGEE. The CDR3 DNA reads TGTGCCAGCAGCTTGCCGGGACAGGGGACCGGGGATACGCAGTATTTT. Its protein is CASSLPGQGTGDTQYF.

The gene calls are TRBV5-4 and TRBJ2-2; 7 nucleotides match TRBD1. Germline lookup yields CDR1 SGHNT and CDR2 YYREEE (reference sequence). With V trimmed by 4 bases and J by 1 base, 13 bases remained unmatched. The CDR3 runs 18 residues. The CDR3 DNA sequence: TGTGCCAGCAGCCCGTCGGGCGGTAGGACAGGGAACACCGGGGAGCTGTTTTTT. It codes for CASSPSGGRTGNTGELFF.

V and J are TRBV6-5 and TRBJ2-6; D gene ambiguous. The CDR3 extends over 15 amino acids. From germline, CDR1 is MNHEY and CDR2 SVGAGI. The ends were cut back, 8 bases at V and 1 base at J, with 12 bases in the middle. As DNA, the CDR3 is TGTGCCAGCCACTCGCAGGTTTCTGGGGCCAACGTCCTGACTTTC. Translated, it gives CASHSQVSGANVLTF.

CDR3 coding DNA: TGTGCCAGTAGTAAGGGGGATCGGAGCTATGGCTACACCTTC. Protein product: CASSKGDRSYGYTF. This chain joins TRBV19 and TRBJ1-2; a possible D gene is TRBD1 (6 bases). V lost 4 bases and J 4 bases, leaving 13 bases between the germline ends. CDR3 length: 14 residues. Germline loops: CDR1 LNHDA, CDR2 SQIVND (reference sequence).

This rearrangement joins TRBV7-2 to TRBJ1-2; no clear D. The CDR3 runs to 13 residues. The V gene's germline CDR1 is SGHTA and CDR2 FQGNSA. Between the trimmed V and J ends, which lost 5 bases and 5 bases, there was a span of 12 bases. The CDR3 reads CASSPQPLYGYTF. The DNA of the CDR3 is TGTGCCAGCAGCCCCCAACCACTGTATGGCTACACCTTC.

The CDR3 loop is CASSPTGRLQYF. CDR3 in DNA: TGTGCCAGCAGTCCGACAGGGAGATTGCAGTATTTT. J is TRBJ2-3 and V is TRBV11-3; 7 nucleotides match TRBD1. The CDR3 is 12 amino acids. Losses at the gene ends were 6 bases for V and 11 bases for J; bases not matched to a gene: 8. The germline gives CDR1 SGHNT, CDR2 YENEEA.

The chain carries TRBV25-1 and TRBJ2-3; 9 bases are a match to TRBD2. This CDR3 is 16 amino acids long. V trimming: 3 bases; J trimming: 2 bases; junction bases outside the gene matches: 6. Germline V lookup: CDR1 MGHDK, CDR2 SYGVNS. The CDR3 DNA reads TGTGCCAGCAGTGACTCGAGCGGGGGGCACACAGATACGCAGTATTTT. Encoded protein: CASSDSSGGHTDTQYF.

The chain joins TRBV5-1 to TRBJ2-1, with TRBD1 identical over 8 bases. Germline CDR1 is SGHRS and CDR2 is YFSETQ. Trimming removed 1 base from V and 0 bases from J; junction bases left unmatched: 3. The CDR3 length is 16 residues. For the CDR3, the DNA is TGCGCCAGCAGCTTGCGACAGGGGTACTCCTACAATGAGCAGTTCTTC. Protein: CASSLRQGYSYNEQFF.

V and J are TRBV19 and TRBJ1-2; D gene uncertain. V was shortened by 5 bases and J by 0 bases, with 10 bases between the two germline ends. The CDR3 sequence is 14 residues long. Germline CDR1 reads LNHDA; CDR2 reads SQIVND (reference sequence). CDR3: CASSEPTTNYGYTF. The DNA of the CDR3 is TGTGCCAGTAGTGAACCGACAACTAACTATGGCTACACCTTC.